This TCR beta chain is from a study of regulatory T cells in long-lasting Graves disease. Described time point: newly diagnosed GD, antithyroid drugs for less than 3 months. RNA isolated from PBMCs was used to make the TCR library. For this clonotype: Its cognate antigen is unknown.

V shed 3 bases and J 3 bases; nucleotides not matched to a gene: 8. Germline V lookup: CDR1 SGHRS, CDR2 YFSETQ. This CDR3 comprises 17 residues. iRepertoire HTBI primers and Arm-PCR of CDR3 regions built TCR beta libraries. TCRdb independently ran MiXCR on the multiplex PCR reads; one entry per CDR3 protein. This sample yields under 450,000 distinct CDR3 sequences, of which around 15% are seen a single time; about 19% belongs to the top ten. Findings of the study overall: Lower TCR diversity characterized persistent Graves' patients relative to newly diagnosed patients.

These data are also associated with another study on T cells in Graves' hyperthyroidism and ophthalmopathy.

The clonotype originates from a woman under 30 with Graves disease. The chain uses TRBV5-1 and TRBJ2-1, with 11 bases lining up with TRBD2. The specimen comprised peripheral blood mononuclear cells (PBMCs), sampled at new diagnosis, from a patient treated with antithyroid drugs. In nucleotides, the CDR3 is TGCGCCAGCAGCTCCCCCGGGACTAGCGGATTCTACAATGAGCAGTTCTTC. Its protein is CASSSPGTSGFYNEQFF.